This T cell receptor beta chain comes out of a study of blood T cell repertoires in COVID-19. The overall study: Acute and convalescent COVID-19 specimens originated in the United States, Italy and Spain.

V was shortened by 6 bases and J by 3 bases, with 11 bases between the two germline ends. There are 13 residues in the CDR3. Germline CDR1 reads MNHEY; CDR2 reads SMNVEV (reference sequence). Profiled with immunoSEQ multiplex PCR; TCRdb holds only in-frame clones, not every one. Of 300,000 to 450,000 clones listed, more than 85% were seen once; the top ten hold 3%. Sequences were obtained from peripheral blood. This receptor was obtained from a human donor in a cohort sampled during active COVID-19. The chain carries TRBV27 and TRBJ1-1, with D possibly matching TRBD1 (6 bases). In DNA form, the CDR3 reads TGTGCCAGCAGCCAAAACAGGGACACTGAAGCTTTCTTT. The encoded protein is CASSQNRDTEAFF.